This TCR beta chain was recovered during a study of blood T cell repertoires in COVID-19. There are 14 residues in the CDR3. The germline V and J ends were trimmed by 2 bases and 8 bases, with 13 bases remaining between them. Germline V CDR1 and CDR2: SGHTA, FQGNSA. Measured with immunoSEQ multiplex PCR; TCRdb has only the in-frame clones, and not every one. The repertoire consists of 200,000 to 300,000 clones, with approximately 86% occurring once and the leading ten covering roughly 1.9%. The sequence was collected from a man aged 25-45 years with active or convalescent COVID-19. The chain recombines TRBV7-2 with TRBJ1-3; perhaps TRBD1 as D (6 bases). The sequenced material came from peripheral blood. CDR3 DNA: TGTGCCAGCAGCTTAAGACAGGCACGGGACACCATATATTTT. Its translation: CASSLRQARDTIYF.